This T cell receptor (beta chain) was obtained from a study of OX40 agonist ivuxolimab in advanced cancers. Turning to the study itself: Partial responses were recorded for three patients, including one with hepatocellular carcinoma and two with cutaneous melanoma.

Libraries were prepared by immunoSEQ multiplex PCR; TCRdb keeps only in-frame clonotypes and omits some of them. The table shows some 21,000 clones, with approximately 87% occurring only once. The CDR3 spans 16 residues. In germline, CDR1 is SGHTA, CDR2 FQGNSA. V shed 1 base, J shed 5 bases, and the junction held 6 bases outside the gene matches. The material sequenced was CD4+ or CD8+ T cells sorted from blood, taken in a trial of the OX40 agonist ivuxolimab. This clonotype was obtained from an adult with an advanced solid tumor such as melanoma, head and neck, liver or kidney cancer. V gene TRBV7-2 combines with J gene TRBJ1-4; the match to TRBD1 covers 8 bases. The CDR3 spells CASSLVTGEGNEKLFF. CDR3 in DNA: TGTGCCAGCAGCTTAGTGACAGGGGAGGGGAATGAAAAACTGTTTTTT.